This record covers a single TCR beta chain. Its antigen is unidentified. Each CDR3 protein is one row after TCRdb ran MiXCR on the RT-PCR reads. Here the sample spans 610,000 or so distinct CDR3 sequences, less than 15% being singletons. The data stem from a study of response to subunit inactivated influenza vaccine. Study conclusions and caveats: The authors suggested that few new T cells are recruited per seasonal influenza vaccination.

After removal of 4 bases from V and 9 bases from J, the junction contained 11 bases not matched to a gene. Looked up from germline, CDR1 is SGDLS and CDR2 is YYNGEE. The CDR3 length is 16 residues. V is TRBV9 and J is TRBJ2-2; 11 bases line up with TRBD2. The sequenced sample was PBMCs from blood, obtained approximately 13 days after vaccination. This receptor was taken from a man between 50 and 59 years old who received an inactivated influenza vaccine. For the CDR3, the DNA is TGTGCCAGCAGCCGAGGACTAGCGGGTAGTATACGGGAGCTGTTTTTT. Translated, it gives CASSRGLAGSIRELFF.